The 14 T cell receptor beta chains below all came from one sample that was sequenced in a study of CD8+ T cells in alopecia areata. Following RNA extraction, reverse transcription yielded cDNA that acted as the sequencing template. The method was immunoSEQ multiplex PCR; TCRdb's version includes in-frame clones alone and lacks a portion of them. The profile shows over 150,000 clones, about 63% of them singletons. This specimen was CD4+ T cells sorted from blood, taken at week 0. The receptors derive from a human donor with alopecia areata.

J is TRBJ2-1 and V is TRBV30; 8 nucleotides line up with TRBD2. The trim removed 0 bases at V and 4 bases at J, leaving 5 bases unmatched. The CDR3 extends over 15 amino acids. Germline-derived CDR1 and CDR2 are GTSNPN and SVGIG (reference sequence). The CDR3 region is CAWSVLSGAYNEQFF. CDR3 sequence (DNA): TGTGCCTGGAGTGTGCTTAGCGGGGCGTACAATGAGCAGTTCTTC.

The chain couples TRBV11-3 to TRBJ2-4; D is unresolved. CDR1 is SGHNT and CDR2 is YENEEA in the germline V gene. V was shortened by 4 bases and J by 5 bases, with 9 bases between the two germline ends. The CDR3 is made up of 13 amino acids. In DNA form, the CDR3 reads TGTGCCAGCAGCTCAAGGCAGCAAAACATTCAGTACTTC. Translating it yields CASSSRQQNIQYF.

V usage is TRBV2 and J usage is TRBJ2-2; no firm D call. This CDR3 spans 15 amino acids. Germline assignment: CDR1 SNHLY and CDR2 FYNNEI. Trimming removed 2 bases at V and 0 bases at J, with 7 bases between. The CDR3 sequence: CASSESSSNTGELFF. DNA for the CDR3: TGTGCCAGCAGTGAAAGCAGCTCGAACACCGGGGAGCTGTTTTTT.

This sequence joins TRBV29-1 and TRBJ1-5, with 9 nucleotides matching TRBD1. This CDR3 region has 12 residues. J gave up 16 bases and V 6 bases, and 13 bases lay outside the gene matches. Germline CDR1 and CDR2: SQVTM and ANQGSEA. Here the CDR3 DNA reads TGCAGCGTCGGAGACAACAGGGGGCCCTCCCATTTT. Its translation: CSVGDNRGPSHF.

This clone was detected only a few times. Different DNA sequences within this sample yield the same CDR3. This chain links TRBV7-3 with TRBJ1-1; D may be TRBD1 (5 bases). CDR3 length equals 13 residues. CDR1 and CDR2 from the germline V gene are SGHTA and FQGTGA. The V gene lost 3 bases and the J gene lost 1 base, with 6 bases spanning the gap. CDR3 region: CASSFQGNTEAFF. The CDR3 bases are TGTGCCAGCAGCTTTCAGGGGAACACTGAAGCTTTCTTT. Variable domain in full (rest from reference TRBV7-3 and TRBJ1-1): GAGVSQTPSNKVTEKGKYVELRCDPISGHTALYWYRQSLGQGPEFLIYFQGTGAADDSGLPNDRFFAVRPEGSVSTLKIQRTERGDSAVYLCASSFQGNTEAFFGQGTRLTVV.

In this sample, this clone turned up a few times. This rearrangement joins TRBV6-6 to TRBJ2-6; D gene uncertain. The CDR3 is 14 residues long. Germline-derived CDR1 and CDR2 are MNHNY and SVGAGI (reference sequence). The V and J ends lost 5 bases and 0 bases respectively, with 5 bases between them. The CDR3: CASSPSSGANVLTF. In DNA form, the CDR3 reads TGTGCCAGCAGTCCTTCCTCTGGGGCCAACGTCCTGACTTTC.

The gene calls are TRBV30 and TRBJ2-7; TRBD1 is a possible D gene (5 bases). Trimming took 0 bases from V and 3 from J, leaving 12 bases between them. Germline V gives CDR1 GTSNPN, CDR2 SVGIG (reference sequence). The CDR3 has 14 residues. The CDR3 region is CAWSVMSDSYEQYF. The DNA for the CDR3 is TGTGCCTGGAGTGTAATGTCCGACAGCTACGAGCAGTACTTC.

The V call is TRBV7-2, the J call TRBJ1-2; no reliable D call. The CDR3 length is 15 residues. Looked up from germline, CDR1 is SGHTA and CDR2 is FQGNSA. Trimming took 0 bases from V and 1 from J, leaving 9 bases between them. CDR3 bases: TGTGCCAGCAGCTTAGCTACAGATAGTAACTATGGCTACACCTTC. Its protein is CASSLATDSNYGYTF.

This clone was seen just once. The CDR3: CSVPNTQYF. Written as DNA, the CDR3 is TGCAGCGTGCCGAATACGCAGTATTTT. The chain carries TRBV29-1 and TRBJ2-3; D not certain. Per germline, CDR1 SQVTM and CDR2 ANQGSEA. V was clipped by 6 bases and J by 7 bases, with 5 bases between them. The CDR3 has 9 residues.

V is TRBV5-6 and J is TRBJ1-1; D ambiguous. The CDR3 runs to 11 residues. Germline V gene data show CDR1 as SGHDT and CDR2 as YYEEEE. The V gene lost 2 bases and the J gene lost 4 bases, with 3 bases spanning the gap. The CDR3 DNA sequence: TGTGCCAGCAGCTTTTCCACTGAAGCTTTCTTT. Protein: CASSFSTEAFF.

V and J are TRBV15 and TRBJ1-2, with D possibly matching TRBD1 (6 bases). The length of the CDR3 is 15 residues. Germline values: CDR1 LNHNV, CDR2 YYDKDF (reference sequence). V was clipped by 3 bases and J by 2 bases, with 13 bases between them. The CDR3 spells CATSSGGGSNYGYTF. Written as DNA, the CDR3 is TGTGCCACCAGCAGCGGAGGGGGGTCAAACTATGGCTACACCTTC.

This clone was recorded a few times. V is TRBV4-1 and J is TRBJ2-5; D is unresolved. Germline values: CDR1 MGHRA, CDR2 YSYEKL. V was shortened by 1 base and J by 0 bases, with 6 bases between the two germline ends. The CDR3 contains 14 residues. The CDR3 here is CASSQGRNQETQYF. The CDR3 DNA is TGCGCCAGCAGCCAAGGCCGGAACCAAGAGACCCAGTACTTC.

The CDR3 DNA is TGTGCCAGCAGTCTCGACGGAAACACCGGGGAGCTGTTTTTT. As protein: CASSLDGNTGELFF. The J gene is TRBJ2-2, the V gene TRBV6-1; D is uncertain. This CDR3 has 14 residues. V lost 5 bases and J 2 bases, leaving 9 bases between the germline ends. From germline, CDR1 is MNHNS and CDR2 SASEGT.

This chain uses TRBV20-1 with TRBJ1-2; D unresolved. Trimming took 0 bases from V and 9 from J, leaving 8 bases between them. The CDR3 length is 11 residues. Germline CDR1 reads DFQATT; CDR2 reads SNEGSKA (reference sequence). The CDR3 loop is CSARDGGSYTF. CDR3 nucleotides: TGCAGTGCTAGAGACGGAGGGAGCTACACCTTC.